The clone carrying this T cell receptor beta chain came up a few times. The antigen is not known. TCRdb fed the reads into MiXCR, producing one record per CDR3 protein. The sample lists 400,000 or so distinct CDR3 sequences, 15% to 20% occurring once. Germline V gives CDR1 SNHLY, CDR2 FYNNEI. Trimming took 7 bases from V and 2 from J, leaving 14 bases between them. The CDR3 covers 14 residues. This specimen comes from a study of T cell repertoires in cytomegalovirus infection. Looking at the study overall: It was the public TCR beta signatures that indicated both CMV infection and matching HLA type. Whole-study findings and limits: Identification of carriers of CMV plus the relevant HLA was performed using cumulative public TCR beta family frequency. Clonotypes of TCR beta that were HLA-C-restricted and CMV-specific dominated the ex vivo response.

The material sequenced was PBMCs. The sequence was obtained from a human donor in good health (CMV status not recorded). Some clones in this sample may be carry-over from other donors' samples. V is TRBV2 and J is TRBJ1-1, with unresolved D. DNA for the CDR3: TGTGCCAGCACTCGTCCCGGAGGTAACACTGAAGCTTTCTTT. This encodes CASTRPGGNTEAFF.